A single sample is the source of the 15 T cell receptor beta chains below, sequenced in a study of control samples from healthy donors and cancer patients. Assay used: immunoSEQ multiplex PCR; TCRdb lists only in-frame clones, some missing. Of about 150,000 clones in the sample, around 96% were seen once. Sequencing was performed on blood. Receptors were obtained from a man aged 35 to 55 in good health.

The chain recombines TRBV28 with TRBJ2-7; a possible D gene is TRBD1 (5 bases). Germline V gene lookup returns CDR1 MDHEN and CDR2 SYDVKM. The CDR3 contains 13 residues. V lost 2 bases and J 0 bases, leaving 5 bases between the germline ends. The CDR3 loop reads CASSLDSSYEQYF. The CDR3 DNA reads as TGTGCCAGCAGTTTAGACAGCTCCTACGAGCAGTACTTC.

The rearrangement joins TRBV6-2 or TRBV6-3 to TRBJ1-2; 10 bases align to TRBD1. CDR1 is MNHEY and CDR2 is SVGEGT in the germline V gene. Losses at the gene ends were 2 bases for V and 5 bases for J; bases not matched to a gene: 8. The CDR3 covers 16 residues. DNA of the CDR3: TGTGCCAGCAGTTACGGGACAGGGGCCTACCTATATGGCTACACCTTC. Protein sequence: CASSYGTGAYLYGYTF.

CDR3 nucleotides: TGTGCCAGCAGTTACAAAGGGGGCTACGAGCAGTACTTC. This gives the protein CASSYKGGYEQYF. The genes are TRBV6-5 and TRBJ2-7; the D gene is possibly TRBD1 (6 bases). V lost 2 bases and J 3 bases, leaving 8 bases between the germline ends. Germline V gene data show CDR1 as MNHEY and CDR2 as SVGAGI. This CDR3 contains 13 residues.

The chain carries TRBV27 and TRBJ1-2; no clear D. This CDR3 is built from 12 residues. Trimming shortened V by 0 bases and J by 5 bases, and 4 bases separated the two germline ends. Per the germline V gene, CDR1 is MNHEY and CDR2 is SMNVEV (reference sequence). The DNA for the CDR3 is TGTGCCAGCAGTTTATCAGGGTATGGCTACACCTTC. This gives the protein CASSLSGYGYTF.

The chain links TRBV9 to TRBJ2-3; the D is unclear. There are 12 residues in the CDR3. Germline CDR1 SGDLS, CDR2 YYNGEE. The V end lost 4 bases, the J end lost 2 bases, and 5 bases lay between the germline ends. In DNA form, the CDR3 reads TGTGCCAGCAGCAACTACACAGATACGCAGTATTTT. It yields the protein CASSNYTDTQYF.

This chain links TRBV18 with TRBJ1-6; 7 positions agree with TRBD1. Germline V gene lookup returns CDR1 KGHSH and CDR2 LQKENI. This CDR3 spans 14 amino acids. The J segment lost 7 bases and the V segment lost 4 bases, leaving 4 bases of the junction unmatched. The CDR3 here is CASSQDRENSPLHF. The CDR3, as DNA: TGTGCCAGCTCACAAGACAGGGAGAATTCACCCCTCCACTTT.

The chain has TRBV4-1 and TRBJ1-2, with TRBD1 matching 7 bases. Per germline, CDR1 MGHRA and CDR2 YSYEKL. This CDR3 comprises 13 residues. V lost 3 bases, J lost 13 bases, and 11 bases stayed unmatched. The CDR3 bases are TGCGCCAGCAGCCATAGAAGGGACAGCGTCTGCACCTTC. Translated, it gives CASSHRRDSVCTF.

The chain links TRBV7-9 to TRBJ2-7; D unclear. Trimming cost V 5 bases and J 11 bases, with 16 bases left between them. The CDR3 runs to 12 residues. CDR1 is SEHNR and CDR2 is FQNEAQ in the germline V gene (reference sequence). In DNA form, the CDR3 reads TGTGCCAGCAGCCCCAGCGATAAGAAGAAGTACTTC. It specifies CASSPSDKKKYF. Drawing the rest from reference TRBV7-9 and TRBJ2-7, the complete variable domain is DTGVSQNPRHKITKRGQNVTFRCDPISEHNRLYWYRQTLGQGPEFLTYFQNEAQLEKSRLLSDRFSAERPKGSFSTLEIQRTEQGDSAMYLCASSPSDKKKYFGPGTRLTVT.

The V call is TRBV10-1, the J call TRBJ2-3; tentatively, D is TRBD1 (7 bases). With 2 bases removed from V and 4 bases from J, the gap between germline ends came to 10 bases. Germline CDR1 WNHNN, CDR2 SYGVQD (reference sequence). This CDR3 is built from 14 residues. The CDR3, as DNA: TGCGCCAGCAGTGAGCAGGGGGGCCCAGATACGCAGTATTTT. Amino acid sequence: CASSEQGGPDTQYF.

V gene TRBV7-8 combines with J gene TRBJ1-2; 9 positions agree with TRBD1. After removal of 5 bases from V and 6 bases from J, the junction contained 25 bases not matched to a gene. In germline, CDR1 is SGHVS, CDR2 FQNEAQ. The CDR3 extends over 20 amino acids. The CDR3 sequence is CASSPRTGERLLPPFDGYTF. CDR3 DNA: TGTGCCAGCAGCCCACGGACAGGGGAGCGTTTATTACCCCCTTTTGATGGCTACACCTTC.

V is TRBV18 and J is TRBJ1-1, with D maybe TRBD1 (5 bases). V was pared by 0 bases and J by 1 base, with 6 bases between. The CDR3 extends over 14 amino acids. Germline V gene sequence: CDR1 KGHSH, CDR2 LQKENI. The CDR3 nucleotides are TGTGCCAGCTCACCACCGGGGCAGAACACTGAAGCTTTCTTT. Its translation: CASSPPGQNTEAFF.

As for this clone: The sample carries other DNA sequences with the same CDR3. The V call is TRBV11-2, the J call TRBJ2-7; 7 bases align to TRBD1. CDR1 is SGHAT, CDR2 FQNNGV, per germline. The V gene end was trimmed by 0 bases and the J gene end by 6 bases; junction bases not matched to a gene: 2. The length of the CDR3 is 13 residues. The DNA for the CDR3 is TGTGCCAGCAGCTTAGACTACAGGGGCGAGCAGTACTTC. Its translation is CASSLDYRGEQYF.

This chain uses TRBV21-1 with TRBJ2-4. TRBV21-1 is a recognized pseudogene. The CDR3 has 20 amino acids. CDR3 nucleotides: TGTGCCAGCAGCAAAGGTGCAGGGGAGGCCGCCGTACTAGCCAAAAACATTCAGTACTTC. It yields the protein CASSKGAGEAAVLAKNIQYF.

As DNA, the CDR3 is TGTGCCAGCAGGACTCTAGCGGGGAAATCCTACGAGCAGTACTTC. Its translation: CASRTLAGKSYEQYF. The chain recombines TRBV2 with TRBJ2-7; 9 nucleotides line up with TRBD2. The germline CDR1 and CDR2 sequences are SNHLY and FYNNEI. The CDR3 spans 15 residues. With 6 bases clipped from V and 1 base from J, the junction kept 7 bases outside the gene matches.

The genes are TRBV5-6 and TRBJ1-5; the match to TRBD1 covers 9 bases. The CDR3 is 15 residues long. Germline V gives CDR1 SGHDT, CDR2 YYEEEE. V dropped 2 bases and J dropped 3; count of bases not matched to a gene: 3. CDR3 amino acids: CASSFGTGNNQPQHF. The DNA for the CDR3 is TGTGCCAGCAGCTTTGGGACAGGGAACAATCAGCCCCAGCATTTT.